Listed below are T cell receptor beta chains from one sample, sequenced in a study of blood T cell repertoires in COVID-19. Some clones are missing from TCRdb's copy, which holds only in-frame ones; the method was immunoSEQ multiplex PCR. The table lists roughly 250,000 clones, roughly 90% of them singletons. Input material: peripheral blood. These receptors originate from a woman aged 40 to 49 who had recovered from COVID-19. The CDR3 runs from the conserved cysteine through the conserved F or W.

J: TRBJ1-5
V: TRBV5-1
CDR3: CASRETGEVDQPQHF

J: TRBJ1-3
V: TRBV30
CDR3: CASQDSYYSGNTIYF

J: TRBJ2-7
V: TRBV25-1
CDR3: CASSEYSGAFYEQYF

J: TRBJ1-1
V: TRBV6-5
CDR3: CASTRGLRTEAFF

J: TRBJ2-7
V: TRBV9
CDR3: CASSVATGVAYEQYF

J: TRBJ2-7
V: TRBV6-1
CDR3: CASSDREGYEQYF

J: TRBJ2-3
V: TRBV19
CDR3: CASSIIAGGSTDTQYF

J: TRBJ1-2
V: TRBV19
CDR3: CASSSTPRGAEVYTF

J: TRBJ1-1
V: TRBV10-2
CDR3: CASSESGTEAFF

J: TRBJ2-1
V: TRBV3-1/TRBV3-2
CDR3: CASSQGIGGLAGYNEQFF

J: TRBJ1-2
V: TRBV19
CDR3: CASSMQGAQGYTF

J: TRBJ1-5
V: TRBV6-6
CDR3: CASSPPAGRMGNQPQHF

J: TRBJ2-3
V: TRBV28
CDR3: CASTTDRGSPTDTQYF

J: TRBJ2-7
V: TRBV5-1
CDR3: CASSAAGTQGTYEQYF

J: TRBJ2-4
V: TRBV4-3
CDR3: CASSQDRGSAKNIQYF

J: TRBJ1-5
V: TRBV18
CDR3: CASSLNGQIGGQPQHF

J: TRBJ2-3
V: TRBV20-1
CDR3: CSAGGRVTDTQYF

J: TRBJ1-1
V: TRBV7-9
CDR3: CASSPAIGGGNTEAFF

J: TRBJ2-1
V: TRBV7-9
CDR3: CASPIEGGANYNEQFF

J: TRBJ2-7
V: TRBV6-5
CDR3: CASRPYGTGAYEQYF

J: TRBJ2-7
V: TRBV28
CDR3: CASSQDSKTYEQYF

J: TRBJ2-7
V: TRBV11-3
CDR3: CASSLGLLGAYEQYF

J: TRBJ2-1
V: TRBV5-1
CDR3: CASSGGQHVGEQFF

J: TRBJ2-5
V: TRBV5-6
CDR3: CASSFGQGLMETQYF

J: TRBJ1-5
V: TRBV30
CDR3: CAWSTTRGPQHF

J: TRBJ2-7
V: TRBV9
CDR3: CASSVGRGSSYEQYF

J: TRBJ2-4
V: TRBV4-3
CDR3: CASSQDEAGVGNIQYF

J: TRBJ2-5
V: TRBV7-9
CDR3: CASSPRAMERGERETQYF

J: TRBJ2-5
V: TRBV7-2
CDR3: CASSLLGGRDQETQYF

J: TRBJ1-4
V: TRBV6-5
CDR3: CASRGTGRGSLFF

J: TRBJ2-7
V: TRBV6-5
CDR3: CATLASGSREQYF

J: TRBJ2-4
V: TRBV6-5
CDR3: CASASPGTSKNIQYF

J: TRBJ2-7
V: TRBV28
CDR3: CASSSPYEQYF

J: TRBJ2-2
V: TRBV19
CDR3: CASSMSSGSLAGELFF

J: TRBJ2-1
V: TRBV6-5
CDR3: CASSNAEAVKNEQFF

J: TRBJ2-5
V: TRBV5-6
CDR3: CASSLDLGTSGGKRETQYF

J: TRBJ1-2
V: TRBV7-2
CDR3: CASSLVSEGFYGYTF

J: TRBJ1-2
V: TRBV7-9
CDR3: CASSLALSGQGSPNYGYTF

J: TRBJ1-2
V: TRBV27
CDR3: CASRKGRDYGYTF

J: TRBJ2-7
V: TRBV14
CDR3: CASSQVRYDEQYF

J: TRBJ1-6
V: TRBV3-1/TRBV3-2
CDR3: CASSQEESLKPNSPLHF

J: TRBJ2-1
V: TRBV7-3
CDR3: CASSLTLGATNEQFF

J: TRBJ1-6
V: TRBV28
CDR3: CASSFGGSSYNSPLHF

J: TRBJ1-1
V: TRBV11-3
CDR3: CASSRFRQGAEAFF

J: TRBJ1-6
V: TRBV19
CDR3: CASSNRRGQNNSPLHF

J: TRBJ2-2
V: TRBV19
CDR3: CATKREANTGELFF

J: TRBJ1-1
V: TRBV29-1
CDR3: CSVDRTGGGEAFF

J: TRBJ2-7
V: TRBV7-2
CDR3: CASSPRTGPYEQYF

J: TRBJ2-7
V: TRBV6-5
CDR3: CASSYSVGQFYEQYF

J: TRBJ2-1
V: TRBV3-1/TRBV3-2
CDR3: CASSQDWANNEQFF

J: TRBJ2-7
V: TRBV19
CDR3: CASSLRGTGTGYEQYF

J: TRBJ2-4
V: TRBV6-1
CDR3: CASSEEGNLLAKNIQYF

J: TRBJ1-6
V: TRBV4-3
CDR3: CASSQERGGTGTRHF

J: TRBJ2-2
V: TRBV6-2/TRBV6-3
CDR3: CASSYLLTGELFF

J: TRBJ1-5
V: TRBV30
CDR3: CAWSKGPLGQPQHF

J: TRBJ2-2
V: TRBV4-2
CDR3: CASSQEGLASTGELFF

J: TRBJ1-4
V: TRBV28
CDR3: CASRRQRTNEKLFF